This T cell receptor beta chain was observed in a study of T cell responses to AZD1222 COVID-19 vaccine. Here immunoSEQ multiplex PCR was the method, and the copy in TCRdb shows in-frame clones only, minus some. Of approximately 76,000 clones listed, roughly four fifths are singletons. The CDR3 loop spans 13 amino acids. The germline V and J ends were trimmed by 5 bases and 7 bases, with 14 bases remaining between them. The receptor comes from an adult in good health. Material: peripheral blood, obtained on day 0 of AZD1222 vaccination. The chain joins TRBV12-3 or TRBV12-4 to TRBJ2-5, with D tentatively TRBD1 (6 bases). The CDR3 is CASSPRQVMTQYF. CDR3 DNA sequence: TGTGCCAGCAGTCCACGACAGGTTATGACCCAGTACTTC.